The rows below give T cell receptor beta chains drawn from one sample of a study of CD8 T cells in ankylosing spondylitis. Each CDR3 protein is one row after TCRdb ran MiXCR on the 5' RACE reads. The sample carries about 330,000 distinct CDR3 sequences, approximately 8.2% recorded once. The sequencing sample was made of blood, either unsorted or a sorted T cell fraction (not recorded which). These receptor sequences come from a male donor with ankylosing spondylitis. CDR3s include the opening cysteine and the closing phenylalanine or tryptophan. The D gene is left open where the match is weak. Where a row states a size, it is once, few, many or the class of an expanded clone; other rows omit it.

V gene,J gene,D gene,clone size,CDR3 protein,CDR3 DNA
TRBV6-1,TRBJ2-7,TRBD1,NA,CASRPRDRGYEQYF,TGTGCCAGCAGACCACGGGACAGGGGGTACGAGCAGTACTTC
TRBV7-9,TRBJ2-7,NA,few,CASSFGLLGEQYF,TGTGCCAGCAGCTTTGGTCTTCTTGGCGAGCAGTACTTC
TRBV7-7,TRBJ2-2,NA,NA,CASSLTVGDTGELFF,TGTGCTAGCAGCTTGACCGTGGGGGACACCGGGGAGCTGTTTTTT
TRBV29-1,TRBJ2-1,NA,few,CSPRSLGGEQFF,TGCAGCCCTAGGTCACTAGGCGGTGAGCAGTTCTTC
TRBV25-1,TRBJ2-3,TRBD2,few,CAGTSITDTQYF,TGTGCCGGGACTAGCATAACGGATACGCAGTATTTT
TRBV29-1,TRBJ1-2,NA,many,CSVSDSFYGYTF,TGCAGCGTATCGGACAGCTTCTATGGCTACACCTTC
TRBV20-1,TRBJ1-5,TRBD1,few,CSARTGLSNQPQHF,TGCAGTGCCCGGACAGGGCTAAGCAATCAGCCCCAGCATTTT
TRBV5-5,TRBJ2-3,NA,few,CASSEVGGTDTQYF,TGTGCCAGCAGCGAGGTGGGGGGCACAGATACGCAGTATTTT
TRBV28,TRBJ2-1,NA,few,CASSFHPVASSDNEQFF,TGTGCCAGCAGTTTTCACCCAGTGGCTAGCTCGGACAATGAGCAGTTCTTC
TRBV25-1,TRBJ1-1,TRBD1,many,CASRSGTGGWEAFF,TGTGCCAGCAGATCCGGGACAGGGGGCTGGGAAGCTTTCTTT
TRBV10-3,TRBJ2-4,NA,many,CAISESEGDIQYF,TGTGCCATCAGTGAGTCGGAAGGAGACATTCAGTACTTC
TRBV7-3,TRBJ2-1,NA,NA,CASSLNPVYNEQFF,TGTGCCAGCAGCTTAAATCCCGTATACAATGAGCAGTTCTTC
TRBV12-3/TRBV12-4,TRBJ2-7,NA,few,CASSIPSRGVYEQYF,TGTGCCAGCAGTATACCGTCGAGGGGAGTCTACGAGCAGTACTTC
TRBV7-6,TRBJ2-5,NA,many,CASSLVSGQETQYF,TGTGCCAGCAGCTTAGTTAGCGGCCAAGAGACCCAGTACTTC
TRBV27,TRBJ2-1,NA,many,CASSFSGYEQFF,TGTGCCAGCAGTTTCTCGGGGTATGAGCAGTTCTTC
TRBV28,TRBJ2-2,TRBD2,few,CASSLGGTSGLRELFF,TGTGCCAGCAGTTTAGGAGGGACTAGCGGGCTAAGGGAGCTGTTTTTT
TRBV5-1,TRBJ2-3,NA,NA,CASSPAGITDTQYF,TGCGCCAGCAGCCCGGCCGGGATCACAGATACGCAGTATTTT
TRBV11-2,TRBJ1-2,TRBD1,NA,CASSTDRTSYGYTF,TGTGCCAGCAGTACGGACAGGACATCCTATGGCTACACCTTC
TRBV29-1,TRBJ1-1,NA,NA,CSVEDQVHTFSEAFF,TGCAGCGTTGAAGATCAGGTCCATACGTTTTCTGAAGCTTTCTTT
TRBV12-3/TRBV12-4,TRBJ2-3,NA,many,CASSPEAQSTDTQYF,TGTGCCAGCAGTCCTGAGGCACAGAGCACAGATACGCAGTATTTT
TRBV29-1,TRBJ2-4,TRBD1,few,CSVGWDRSKNIQYF,TGCAGCGTTGGATGGGACAGAAGCAAAAACATTCAGTACTTC
TRBV5-1,TRBJ2-2,NA,NA,CASTMGLYTGELFF,TGCGCCAGCACCATGGGACTCTACACCGGGGAGCTGTTTTTT
TRBV14,TRBJ2-7,NA,few,CASSPRQTRSYEQYF,TGTGCCAGCAGCCCCCGACAGACACGATCCTACGAGCAGTACTTC
TRBV18,TRBJ2-1,TRBD1,NA,CASSPTGTVNEQFF,TGTGCCAGCTCACCAACCGGGACAGTCAATGAGCAGTTCTTC
TRBV4-2,TRBJ2-3,TRBD2,many,CASSQNPGLADTQYF,TGTGCCAGCAGCCAGAATCCGGGACTAGCGGATACGCAGTATTTT
TRBV7-9,TRBJ2-7,NA,few,CASSSPDASPDDYEQYF,TGTGCCAGCAGCTCACCGGACGCCTCCCCCGACGACTACGAGCAGTACTTC
TRBV7-2,TRBJ2-7,TRBD1,few,CASRDAGTGSYEQYF,TGTGCCAGCAGGGACGCGGGGACAGGGTCCTACGAGCAGTACTTC
TRBV11-2,TRBJ2-4,NA,many,CASSLEGSGVFIQYF,TGTGCCAGCAGCTTAGAAGGATCGGGGGTTTTCATTCAGTACTTC
TRBV7-2,TRBJ1-5,NA,many,CASSTGTSQPQHF,TGTGCCAGCAGCACAGGGACATCCCAGCCCCAGCATTTT
TRBV20-1,TRBJ2-1,NA,NA,CSAEDRSSYNEQFF,TGCAGTGCTGAGGACCGTAGCTCCTACAATGAGCAGTTCTTC
TRBV7-3,TRBJ2-1,TRBD2,few,CASSLIPGTSSYNEQFF,TGTGCCAGCAGCTTAATTCCTGGGACTAGCTCCTACAATGAGCAGTTCTTC
TRBV20-1,TRBJ1-3,NA,few,CSAYKSSGNTIYF,TGCAGTGCTTATAAGAGCTCTGGAAACACCATATATTTT
TRBV6-1,TRBJ2-1,TRBD2,NA,CASRSGTSNLYNEQFF,TGTGCCAGCAGAAGCGGGACTAGCAACCTCTACAATGAGCAGTTCTTC
TRBV20-1,TRBJ1-5,TRBD1,NA,CSAGGTGDNQPQHF,TGCAGTGCGGGTGGGACAGGGGACAATCAGCCCCAGCATTTT
TRBV9,TRBJ2-3,NA,many,CASSAVGGRDTQYF,TGTGCCAGCAGCGCCGTGGGGGGCCGGGATACGCAGTATTTT
TRBV10-3,TRBJ2-2,NA,many,CAISESNTGETGELFF,TGTGCCATCAGTGAGTCGAATACGGGGGAAACCGGGGAGCTGTTTTTT
TRBV9,TRBJ2-5,NA,NA,CASSVGGGTETQYF,TGTGCCAGCAGCGTAGGAGGGGGTACAGAGACCCAGTACTTC
TRBV9,TRBJ2-5,TRBD1,few,CASSAKDRVGETQYF,TGTGCCAGCAGCGCCAAGGACAGGGTGGGAGAGACCCAGTACTTC
TRBV7-9,TRBJ1-1,NA,few,CASSLGAGDNTEAFF,TGTGCCAGCAGCTTAGGGGCCGGGGACAACACTGAAGCTTTCTTT
TRBV5-1,TRBJ2-1,NA,many,CASSLVAEIRYNEQFF,TGCGCCAGCAGCTTGGTGGCGGAGATAAGGTACAATGAGCAGTTCTTC
TRBV15,TRBJ2-5,NA,NA,CATSRVPWRTETQYF,TGTGCCACCAGCAGAGTGCCGTGGAGGACGGAGACCCAGTACTTC